The sequence of this T cell receptor (beta chain) was determined in a study of response to subunit inactivated influenza vaccine (dated by TCRdb to 2016 to 2019). With respect to the entire study: Deep quantitative T cell receptor repertoire profiling was used in the study to track responses to a trivalent subunit inactivated influenza vaccine. The full study reports these points: According to the authors, only a limited number of new T cells may be recruited by each seasonal influenza vaccination.

Taken from the germline V gene (reference sequence), the CDR1 and CDR2 loops are DFQATT and SNEGSKA. Deletion took 0 bases off V and 10 bases off J, with a span of 16 bases between the germline ends. The CDR3 measures 14 amino acids from cysteine to phenylalanine. The sequence is cut down to CDR3 DNA, 42 bases in frame from base 1. With regard to this clonotype: Its cognate antigen has yet to be identified. No qualities accompany the bases; no much larger clone lies one base away.

The method was RT-PCR. Reads for this sample came from an Illumina HiSeq 2500. Starting from the raw public reads, TCRdb applied fastp trimming at Q25, assembled clones with MiXCR and retained in-frame beta chains. Rows matching on CDR3 protein sequence are summarized as one entry with the most common DNA and genes. The sample table records approximately 700,000 distinct CDR3 sequences; approximately 13% of these occur just once. The ten top clones hold approximately 6.5% of the sample. The V gene is TRBV20-1 and the J gene is TRBJ2-1; the D gene is possibly TRBD2, with 6 bases matching. The specimen comprised PBMCs from blood, sampled 14 to 15 days before vaccination. The receptor was derived from a man in his fifties who received an inactivated influenza vaccine. Donor details come from another sample of the same person, matched by shared clones. The CDR3 reads CSARDPSGRLEQFF. DNA sequence: TGCAGTGCTAGAGATCCAAGCGGGCGCCTCGAGCAGTTCTTC.